Below, 2 T cell receptor beta chains from the same sample are listed, as sequenced in a study of blood T cells in healthy people across ages. The use of a sample-barcoded 5' primer and a J-beta primer mix characterized a second PCR of 7 to 11 cycles. Using its own MiXCR run on the 5' RACE reads, TCRdb lists one record per CDR3 protein. The sample consists of approximately 680,000 distinct CDR3 sequences, approximately 31% of them appearing once. Specimen: blood. The receptors come from an elderly woman in good health.

The rearrangement links TRBV12-3 or TRBV12-4 to TRBJ1-3; the D gene is possibly TRBD1 (5 bases). Trimming left V 5 bases short and J 3 bases short, with 11 bases between. This CDR3 has 14 amino acids. The CDR3 DNA sequence: TGTGCCAGCAGTGTGCAGGGTTTTGGAAACACCATATATTTT. Its translation: CASSVQGFGNTIYF.

The chain is built from TRBV6-5 and TRBJ1-2, with 7 bases matching TRBD1. The CDR3 consists of 15 residues. J lost 2 bases, V lost 2 bases, and 5 bases had no gene match. Germline V gene sequence: CDR1 MNHEY, CDR2 SVGAGI. DNA of the CDR3: TGTGCCAGCAGTTACACACGGACAGGCAACTATGGCTACACCTTC. It codes for CASSYTRTGNYGYTF.